This T cell receptor beta chain was found in a study of blood T cell repertoires in COVID-19. Study at large: Acute and convalescent COVID-19 samples came from the United States, Italy and Spain.

V was shortened by 4 bases and J by 6 bases, with 13 bases between the two germline ends. Germline V CDR1 and CDR2: LNHNV, YYDKDF (reference sequence). CDR3 length: 14 amino acids. Produced via immunoSEQ multiplex PCR; TCRdb's table is partial and in-frame only. The top ten clones hold 3.5% to 5.5% of a sample with some 290,000 clones, 83% of them seen once. Input material: peripheral blood. This TCR derives from a man between 60 and 70 years old who had recovered from COVID-19. The chain recombines TRBV15 with TRBJ1-5; D is uncertain. The CDR3 coding sequence is TGTGCCACCAGCAACGTGAGCGGGCGTCAGCCCCAGCATTTT. It specifies CATSNVSGRQPQHF.